One sample yielded the 8 T cell receptor beta chains listed below, sequenced in a study of early T cells in non-severe SARS-CoV-2 infection. TCRdb re-called the 5' RACE reads with MiXCR, one entry per CDR3 protein. The table lists around 93,000 distinct CDR3 sequences, approximately 12% of them singletons, with 4.4% in the top ten. The material sequenced was whole blood, taken at baseline. Every receptor here comes from an adult who was a healthcare worker with PCR-confirmed SARS-CoV-2 infection or an uninfected control (not recorded which).

The chain links TRBV24-1 to TRBJ1-1, with D tentatively TRBD1 (5 bases). Between the trimmed V and J ends, which lost 10 bases and 6 bases, there was a span of 17 bases. The CDR3 totals 13 residues. CDR1 and CDR2 from the germline V gene are KGHDR and SFDVKD. The CDR3 region is CATAGTERSEAFF. The CDR3 DNA is TGTGCCACTGCCGGGACGGAGAGGTCTGAAGCTTTCTTT.

In nucleotides, the CDR3 is TGTGCCAGCTCACCGGGTTCTGGGGCCAACGTCCTGACTTTC. Its translation: CASSPGSGANVLTF. V usage is TRBV18 and J usage is TRBJ2-6; unclear D gene. V lost 3 bases and J 1 base, leaving 4 bases between the germline ends. Germline V gives CDR1 KGHSH, CDR2 LQKENI. This CDR3 is built from 14 residues. Looking up the rest from reference TRBV18 and TRBJ2-6 gives the full variable domain: NAGVMQNPRHLVRRRGQEARLRCSPMKGHSHVYWYRQLPEEGLKFMVYLQKENIIDESGMPKERFSAEFPKEGPSILRIQQVVRGDSAAYFCASSPGSGANVLTFGAGSRLTVL.

At least ten counts were recorded for this clonotype. This chain uses TRBV5-1 with TRBJ1-4; TRBD1 aligns across 7 bases. The germline CDR1 and CDR2 sequences are SGHRS and YFSETQ. The CDR3 covers 16 residues. Unmatched junction bases numbered 12, after V lost 2 bases and J lost 8 bases. The CDR3 DNA sequence: TGCGCCAGCAGCTTCACAGGGGACGCAAATCGAGAAAAACTGTTTTTT. It translates to CASSFTGDANREKLFF.

This clonotype has ten or more counts. This chain joins TRBV5-6 and TRBJ1-1; D uncertain. V gave up 4 bases and J gave up 1 base, with 14 bases separating them. Per germline, CDR1 SGHDT and CDR2 YYEEEE. The CDR3 runs to 15 residues. DNA of the CDR3: TGTGCCAGCAGCCCACTCCGGCAGCCGAACACTGAAGCTTTCTTT. This sequence encodes CASSPLRQPNTEAFF.

The sample holds a few counts of this clonotype. The chain links TRBV5-1 to TRBJ1-4, with no clear D. The germline CDR1 and CDR2 sequences are SGHRS and YFSETQ. Trimming shortened V by 0 bases and J by 0 bases, and 3 bases separated the two germline ends. CDR3 length equals 14 residues. CDR3 in DNA: TGCGCCAGCAGCTTGGGGCCAACTAATGAAAAACTGTTTTTT. Translation gives CASSLGPTNEKLFF.

This clonotype appeared a few times. The V call is TRBV7-2, the J call TRBJ1-1, with D tentatively TRBD1 (6 bases). CDR1 and CDR2 from the germline V gene are SGHTA and FQGNSA. The V gene lost 0 bases and the J gene lost 8 bases, with 13 bases spanning the gap. This CDR3 comprises 14 residues. The CDR3 nucleotides are TGTGCCAGCAGCTTAGCGAAGGGGGTTGGGGAAGCTTTCTTT. Protein product: CASSLAKGVGEAFF.

This clonotype was detected many times. The V and J genes are TRBV12-3 or TRBV12-4 and TRBJ2-7; 7 bases map to TRBD1. CDR3 length: 14 amino acids. With V trimmed by 5 bases and J by 0 bases, 4 bases remained unmatched. CDR3 amino acids: CASSPTGSSYEQYF. CDR3 nucleotide sequence: TGTGCCAGCAGTCCGACAGGGAGCTCCTACGAGCAGTACTTC.

This chain joins TRBV9 and TRBJ1-6, with TRBD1 as a possible D gene (5 bases). Germline CDR1 SGDLS, CDR2 YYNGEE. The CDR3 spans 15 residues. V was trimmed by 2 bases and J by 6 bases, leaving 12 bases between them. In nucleotides, the CDR3 is TGTGCCAGCAGCGTTCGGGGCGGCGGTAATTCACCCCTCCACTTT. Its protein is CASSVRGGGNSPLHF.